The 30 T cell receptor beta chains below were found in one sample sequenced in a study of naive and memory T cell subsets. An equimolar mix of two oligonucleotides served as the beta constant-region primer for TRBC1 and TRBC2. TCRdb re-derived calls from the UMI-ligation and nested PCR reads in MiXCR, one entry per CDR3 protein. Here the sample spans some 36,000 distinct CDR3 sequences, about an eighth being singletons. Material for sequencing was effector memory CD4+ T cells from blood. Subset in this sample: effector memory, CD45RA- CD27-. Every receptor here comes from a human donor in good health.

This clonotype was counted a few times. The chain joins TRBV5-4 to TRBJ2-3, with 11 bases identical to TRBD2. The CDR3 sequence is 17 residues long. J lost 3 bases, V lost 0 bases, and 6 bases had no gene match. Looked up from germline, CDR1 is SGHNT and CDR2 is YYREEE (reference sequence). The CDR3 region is CASSLAVAGGATDTQYF. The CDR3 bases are TGTGCCAGCAGCTTGGCAGTAGCGGGAGGGGCGACAGATACGCAGTATTTT. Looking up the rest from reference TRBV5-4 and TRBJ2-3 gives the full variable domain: ETGVTQSPTHLIKTRGQQVTLRCSSQSGHNTVSWYQQALGQGPQFIFQYYREEENGRGNFPPRFSGLQFPNYSSELNVNALELDDSALYLCASSLAVAGGATDTQYFGPGTRLTVL.

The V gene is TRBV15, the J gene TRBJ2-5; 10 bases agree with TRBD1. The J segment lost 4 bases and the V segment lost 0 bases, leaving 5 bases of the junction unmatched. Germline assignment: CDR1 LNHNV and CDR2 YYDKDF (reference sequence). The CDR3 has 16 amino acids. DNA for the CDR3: TGTGCCACCAGCAGAGAGAAGACAGGGGGCGTAGAGACCCAGTACTTC. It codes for CATSREKTGGVETQYF. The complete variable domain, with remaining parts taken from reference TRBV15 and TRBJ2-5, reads DAMVIQNPRYQVTQFGKPVTLSCSQTLNHNVMYWYQQKSSQAPKLLFHYYDKDFNNEADTPDNFQSRRPNTSFCFLDIRSPGLGDTAMYLCATSREKTGGVETQYFGPGTRLLVL.

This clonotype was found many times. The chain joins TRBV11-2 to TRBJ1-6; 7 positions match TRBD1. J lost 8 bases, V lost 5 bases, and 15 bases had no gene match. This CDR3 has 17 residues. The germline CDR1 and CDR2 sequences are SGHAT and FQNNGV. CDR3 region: CASSTTPGGSYHSPLHF. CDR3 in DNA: TGTGCCAGCAGCACAACCCCAGGGGGTTCTTATCATTCACCCCTCCACTTT.

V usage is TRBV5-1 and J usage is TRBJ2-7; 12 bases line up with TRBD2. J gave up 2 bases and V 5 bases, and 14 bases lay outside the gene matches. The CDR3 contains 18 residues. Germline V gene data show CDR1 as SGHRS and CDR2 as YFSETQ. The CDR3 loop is CASRKGLAGGTATYEQYF. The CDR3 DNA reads TGCGCCAGCAGAAAAGGCCTAGCGGGAGGGACTGCCACCTACGAGCAGTACTTC.

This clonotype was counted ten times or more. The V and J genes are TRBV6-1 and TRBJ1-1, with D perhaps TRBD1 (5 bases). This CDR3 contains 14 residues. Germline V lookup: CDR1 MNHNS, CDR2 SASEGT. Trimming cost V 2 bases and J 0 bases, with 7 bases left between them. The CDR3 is CASSELTVNTEAFF. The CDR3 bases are TGTGCCAGCAGTGAATTGACAGTGAACACTGAAGCTTTCTTT.

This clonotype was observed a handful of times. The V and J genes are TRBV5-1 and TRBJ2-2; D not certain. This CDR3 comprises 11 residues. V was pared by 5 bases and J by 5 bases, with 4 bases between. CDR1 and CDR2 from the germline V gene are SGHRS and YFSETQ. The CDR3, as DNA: TGCGCCAGCAGTCAGACCGGGGAGCTGTTTTTT. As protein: CASSQTGELFF.

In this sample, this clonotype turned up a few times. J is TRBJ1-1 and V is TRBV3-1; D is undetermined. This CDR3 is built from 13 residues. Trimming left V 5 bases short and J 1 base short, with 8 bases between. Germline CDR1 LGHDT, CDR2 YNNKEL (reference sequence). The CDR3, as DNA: TGTGCCAGCAGCACCGACGGGAACACTGAAGCTTTCTTT. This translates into CASSTDGNTEAFF.

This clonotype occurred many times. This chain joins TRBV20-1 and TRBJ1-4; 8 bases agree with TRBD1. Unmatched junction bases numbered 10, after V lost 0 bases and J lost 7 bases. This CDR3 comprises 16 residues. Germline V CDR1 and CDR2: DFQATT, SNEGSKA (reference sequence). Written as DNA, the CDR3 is TGCAGTGCTAGAGATCCTCTTCAGGGGGCCAGTGAAAAACTGTTTTTT. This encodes CSARDPLQGASEKLFF.

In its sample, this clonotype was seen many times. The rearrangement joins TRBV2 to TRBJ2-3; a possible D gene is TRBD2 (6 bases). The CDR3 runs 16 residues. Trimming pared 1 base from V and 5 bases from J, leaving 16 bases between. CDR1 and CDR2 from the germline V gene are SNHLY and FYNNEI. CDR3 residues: CASSEEVGGVRDTQYF. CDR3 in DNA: TGTGCCAGCAGTGAAGAAGTAGGCGGGGTTCGAGATACGCAGTATTTT.

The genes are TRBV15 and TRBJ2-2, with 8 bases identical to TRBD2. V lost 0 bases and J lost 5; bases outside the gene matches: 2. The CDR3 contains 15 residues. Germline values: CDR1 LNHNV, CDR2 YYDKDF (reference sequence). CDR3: CATSRDGRVTGELFF. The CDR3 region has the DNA TGTGCCACCAGCAGAGACGGGAGGGTGACCGGGGAGCTGTTTTTT.

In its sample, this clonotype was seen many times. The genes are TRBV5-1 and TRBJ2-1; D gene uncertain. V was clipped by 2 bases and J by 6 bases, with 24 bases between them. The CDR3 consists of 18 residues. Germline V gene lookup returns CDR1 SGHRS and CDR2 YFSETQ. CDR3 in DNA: TGCGCCAGCAGCTTCAGTTCGCAGAGCGCGTTGCCAGGCAATGAGCAGTTCTTC. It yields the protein CASSFSSQSALPGNEQFF.

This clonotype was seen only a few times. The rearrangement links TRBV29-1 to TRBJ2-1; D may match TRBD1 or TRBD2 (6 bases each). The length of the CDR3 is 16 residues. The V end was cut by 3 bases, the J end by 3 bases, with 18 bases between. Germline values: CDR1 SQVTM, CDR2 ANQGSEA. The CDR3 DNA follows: TGCAGCGTTGATAGGGGGGTAGTTTCTAACTACAATGAGCAGTTCTTC. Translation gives CSVDRGVVSNYNEQFF.

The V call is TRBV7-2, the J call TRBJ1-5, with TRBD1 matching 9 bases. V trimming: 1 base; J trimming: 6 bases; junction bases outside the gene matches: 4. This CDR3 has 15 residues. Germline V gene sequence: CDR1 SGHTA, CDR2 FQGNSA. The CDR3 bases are TGTGCCAGCAGCTTAGTAATGGGACAGGGTCAGCCCCAGCATTTT. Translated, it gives CASSLVMGQGQPQHF.

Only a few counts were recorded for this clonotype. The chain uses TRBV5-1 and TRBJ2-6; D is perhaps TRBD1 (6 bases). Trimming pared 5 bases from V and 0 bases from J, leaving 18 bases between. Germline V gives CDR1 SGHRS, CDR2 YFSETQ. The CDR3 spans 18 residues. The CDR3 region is CASRWTGTLSSGANVLTF. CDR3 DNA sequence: TGCGCCAGCAGATGGACCGGGACACTATCCTCTGGGGCCAACGTCCTGACTTTC.

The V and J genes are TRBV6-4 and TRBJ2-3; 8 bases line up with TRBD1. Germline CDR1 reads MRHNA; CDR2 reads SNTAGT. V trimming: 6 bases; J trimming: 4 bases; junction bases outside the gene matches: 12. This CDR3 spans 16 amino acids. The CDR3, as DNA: TGTGCCAGCAGCAAACAGGGGGGAGGATTGGCAGATACGCAGTATTTT. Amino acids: CASSKQGGGLADTQYF.

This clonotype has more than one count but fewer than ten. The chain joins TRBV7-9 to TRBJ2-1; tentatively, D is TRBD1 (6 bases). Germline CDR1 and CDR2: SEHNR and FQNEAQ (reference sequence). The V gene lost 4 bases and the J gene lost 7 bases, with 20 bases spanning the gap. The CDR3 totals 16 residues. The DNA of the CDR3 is TGTGCCAGCAGCTCCCCCGGTCAGGGGCCTCGGAATGAGCAGTTCTTC. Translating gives CASSSPGQGPRNEQFF. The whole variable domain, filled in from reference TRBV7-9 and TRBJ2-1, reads DTGVSQNPRHKITKRGQNVTFRCDPISEHNRLYWYRQTLGQGPEFLTYFQNEAQLEKSRLLSDRFSAERPKGSFSTLEIQRTEQGDSAMYLCASSSPGQGPRNEQFFGPGTRLTVL.

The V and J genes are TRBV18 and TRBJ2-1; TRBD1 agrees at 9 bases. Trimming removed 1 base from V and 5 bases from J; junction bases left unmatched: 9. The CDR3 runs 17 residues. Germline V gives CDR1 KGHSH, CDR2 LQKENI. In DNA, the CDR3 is TGTGCCAGCTCACCACAAGGGACAGGGAGGGCAAACAATGAGCAGTTCTTC. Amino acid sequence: CASSPQGTGRANNEQFF.

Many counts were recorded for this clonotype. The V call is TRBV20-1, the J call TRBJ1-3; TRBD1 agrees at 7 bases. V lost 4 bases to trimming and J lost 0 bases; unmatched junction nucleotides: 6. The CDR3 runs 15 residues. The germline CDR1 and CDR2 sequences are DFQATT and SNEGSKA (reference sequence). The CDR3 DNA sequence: TGCAGTGCTAAGGGACAGTCTCTCTCTGGAAACACCATATATTTT. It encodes CSAKGQSLSGNTIYF.

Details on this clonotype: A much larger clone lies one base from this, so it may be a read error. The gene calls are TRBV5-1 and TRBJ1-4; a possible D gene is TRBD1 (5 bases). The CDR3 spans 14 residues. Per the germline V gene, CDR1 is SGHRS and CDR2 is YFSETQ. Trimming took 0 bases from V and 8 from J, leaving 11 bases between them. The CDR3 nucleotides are TGCGCCAGCAGCTTGGGACAGAGCAGCGAAAAACTGTTTTTT. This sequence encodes CASSLGQSSEKLFF. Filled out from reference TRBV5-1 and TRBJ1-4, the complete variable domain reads KAGVTQTPRYLIKTRGQQVTLSCSPISGHRSVSWYQQTPGQGLQFLFEYFSETQRNKGNFPGRFSGRQFSNSRSEMNVSTLELGDSALYLCASSLGQSSEKLFFGSGTQLSVL.

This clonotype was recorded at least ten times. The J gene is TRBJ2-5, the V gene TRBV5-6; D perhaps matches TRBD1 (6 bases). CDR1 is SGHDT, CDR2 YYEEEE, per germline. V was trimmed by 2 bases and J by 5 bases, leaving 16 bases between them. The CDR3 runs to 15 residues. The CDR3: CASSFGGGGWETQYF. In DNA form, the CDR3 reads TGTGCCAGCAGCTTTGGTGGTGGGGGCTGGGAGACCCAGTACTTC.

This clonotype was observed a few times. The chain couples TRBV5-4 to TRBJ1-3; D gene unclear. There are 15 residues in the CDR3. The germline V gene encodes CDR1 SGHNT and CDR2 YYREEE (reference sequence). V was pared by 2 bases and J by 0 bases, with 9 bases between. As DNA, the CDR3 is TGTGCCAGCAGCTTTGGCACGAGCTCTGGAAACACCATATATTTT. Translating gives CASSFGTSSGNTIYF.

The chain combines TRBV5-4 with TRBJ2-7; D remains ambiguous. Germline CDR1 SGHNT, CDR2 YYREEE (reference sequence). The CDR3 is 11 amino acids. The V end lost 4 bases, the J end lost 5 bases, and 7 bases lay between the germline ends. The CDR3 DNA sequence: TGTGCCAGCAGCGGCGGAGACGAGCAGTACTTC. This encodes CASSGGDEQYF.

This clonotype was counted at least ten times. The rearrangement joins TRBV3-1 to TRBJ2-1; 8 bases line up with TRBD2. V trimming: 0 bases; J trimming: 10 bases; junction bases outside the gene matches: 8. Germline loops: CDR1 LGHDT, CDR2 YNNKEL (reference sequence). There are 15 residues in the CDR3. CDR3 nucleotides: TGTGCCAGCAGCCAAGATAGGCTAGCGGGCTTGGAGCAGTTCTTC. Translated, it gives CASSQDRLAGLEQFF.

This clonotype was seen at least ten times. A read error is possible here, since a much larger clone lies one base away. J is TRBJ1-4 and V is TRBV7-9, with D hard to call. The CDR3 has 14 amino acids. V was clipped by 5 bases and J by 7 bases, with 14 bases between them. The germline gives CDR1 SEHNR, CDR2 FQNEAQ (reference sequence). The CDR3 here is CASSPDGSSEKLFF. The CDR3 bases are TGTGCCAGCAGCCCCGACGGGAGTAGTGAAAAACTGTTTTTT.

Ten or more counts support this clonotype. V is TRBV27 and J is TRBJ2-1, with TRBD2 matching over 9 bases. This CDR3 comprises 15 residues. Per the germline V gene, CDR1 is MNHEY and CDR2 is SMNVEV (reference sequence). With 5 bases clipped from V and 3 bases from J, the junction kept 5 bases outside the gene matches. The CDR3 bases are TGTGCCAGCAGTAAAGGGACTAGCAGCTACAATGAGCAGTTCTTC. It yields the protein CASSKGTSSYNEQFF.

CDR3 sequence (DNA): TGTGCCAGCTCACCCCGGCCATGGGCCTACGAGCAGTACTTC. Its protein is CASSPRPWAYEQYF. This chain uses TRBV18 with TRBJ2-7; D gene uncertain. Trimming cost V 3 bases and J 2 bases, with 11 bases left between them. CDR1 and CDR2 from the germline V gene are KGHSH and LQKENI. The CDR3 loop spans 14 amino acids.

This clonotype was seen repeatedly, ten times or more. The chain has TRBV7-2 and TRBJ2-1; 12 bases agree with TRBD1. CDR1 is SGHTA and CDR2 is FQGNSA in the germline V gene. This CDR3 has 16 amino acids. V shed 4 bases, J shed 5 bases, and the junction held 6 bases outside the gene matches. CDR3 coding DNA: TGTGCCAGCAGCTCTAGGGGACAGGGGGCCAACAATGAGCAGTTCTTC. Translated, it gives CASSSRGQGANNEQFF.

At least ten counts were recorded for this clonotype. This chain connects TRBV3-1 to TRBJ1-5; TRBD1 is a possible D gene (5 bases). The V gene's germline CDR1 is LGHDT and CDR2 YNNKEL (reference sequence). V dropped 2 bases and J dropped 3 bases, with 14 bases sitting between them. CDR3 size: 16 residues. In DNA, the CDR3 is TGTGCCAGCAGCCAATCCTCCGGGACTACCAATCAGCCCCAGCATTTT. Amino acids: CASSQSSGTTNQPQHF.

The CDR3, as DNA: TGTGCAAGTCGCTTCCTCGGGGCCGGACCGAACACTGAAGCTTTCTTT. Its translation is CASRFLGAGPNTEAFF. V and J are TRBV12-2 and TRBJ1-1; the DNA was not used to check the table's D call, TRBD1. TRBV12-2 is a known pseudogene. There are 16 residues in the CDR3.

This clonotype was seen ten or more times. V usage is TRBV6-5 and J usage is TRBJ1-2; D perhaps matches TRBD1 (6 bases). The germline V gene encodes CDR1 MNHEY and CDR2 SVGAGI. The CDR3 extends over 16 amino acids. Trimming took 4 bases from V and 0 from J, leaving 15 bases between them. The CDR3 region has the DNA TGTGCCAGCAGTTCTGGCAGGGGTGCGGCTAACTATGGCTACACCTTC. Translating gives CASSSGRGAANYGYTF.